This TCR beta chain was profiled in a study of cytomegalovirus exposure and HLA in healthy donors. Findings of the study overall: There were over 150 TCR beta chains listed as cytomegalovirus-associated. Later analysis reportedly placed an Asian-associated ancestry cluster below the approximately 680-donor mean in N-insertions.

60 Vbeta and 13 Jbeta primers were used in PCR. The repertoire was sequenced with immunoSEQ multiplex PCR; TCRdb's copy has only in-frame clones and lacks some. The table lists about 130,000 clones, 75% to 90% of them singletons. A remark on this clone: Its antigen is currently unknown.

V was clipped by 1 base and J by 6 bases, with 10 bases between them. This CDR3 comprises 14 residues. Germline V gives CDR1 LGHNA, CDR2 YNFKEQ. The sequenced sample consisted of PBMCs. This receptor was taken from a man aged 25 to 45 in good health and CMV-seropositive. The chain has TRBV4-2 and TRBJ2-1; a weak D match, TRBD1 (6 bases). CDR3 DNA sequence: TGTGCCAGCAGCCAAGCGGCCAGGGGCAATGAGCAGTTCTTC. It yields the protein CASSQAARGNEQFF.